The 22 T cell receptor beta chains reported below all come from one sample, sequenced in a study of shared clonotypes between healthy human individuals. Profiled with immunoSEQ multiplex PCR; TCRdb holds only in-frame clones, not every one. This sample yields around 370,000 clones, of which 95% to 97% are seen a single time; 0.32% belongs to the top ten. Sequencing used memory CD8+ T cells sorted from blood. Subset noted: CD45RO+ cells pooled with CCR7-negative TemRA cells. Every receptor here comes from a man aged 25 to 40 in good health.

V gene TRBV6-5 combines with J gene TRBJ1-6; 8 bases fit TRBD1. The CDR3 contains 14 residues. V shed 6 bases and J 4 bases; nucleotides not matched to a gene: 2. Germline CDR1 MNHEY, CDR2 SVGAGI. DNA for the CDR3: TGTGCCAGCAGGAGACAGGGGTATAATTCACCCCTCCACTTT. Protein: CASRRQGYNSPLHF.

V usage is TRBV5-1 and J usage is TRBJ1-3; weak D call: TRBD1 (5 bases). Trimming pared 4 bases from V and 0 bases from J, leaving 8 bases between. CDR3 length: 14 amino acids. From germline, CDR1 is SGHRS and CDR2 YFSETQ. CDR3 in DNA: TGCGCCAGCAGCCAAGACAGCTCTGGAAACACCATATATTTT. Its translation: CASSQDSSGNTIYF.

The rearrangement joins TRBV4-2 to TRBJ2-3, with D hard to call. Germline V gene sequence: CDR1 LGHNA, CDR2 YNFKEQ. With 4 bases removed from V and 6 bases from J, the gap between germline ends came to 8 bases. The CDR3 totals 12 residues. CDR3: CASSPRDDTQYF. CDR3 coding DNA: TGTGCCAGCAGCCCCCGAGATGATACGCAGTATTTT.

The genes are TRBV15 and TRBJ2-3; possibly TRBD2 for D (6 bases). The CDR3 sequence is 19 residues long. Germline CDR1 LNHNV, CDR2 YYDKDF (reference sequence). Trimming shortened V by 1 base and J by 4 bases, and 24 bases separated the two germline ends. Here the CDR3 DNA reads TGTGCCACCAGCAGAGCTCTTTTTCGAGGACTATTCAGAGCAGATACGCAGTATTTT. The encoded protein is CATSRALFRGLFRADTQYF.

The chain combines TRBV11-2 with TRBJ2-5, with 7 bases lining up with TRBD1. Germline V CDR1 and CDR2: SGHAT, FQNNGV. CDR3 length: 15 amino acids. Trimming took 1 base from V and 2 from J; bases not matched to a gene: 4. The CDR3 DNA reads TGTGCCAGCAGCTTAGTTGGGACAGTACAAGAGACCCAGTACTTC. Protein sequence: CASSLVGTVQETQYF.

The rearrangement uses TRBV19 and TRBJ2-2, with TRBD2 identical over 8 bases. Germline V CDR1 and CDR2: LNHDA, SQIVND (reference sequence). This CDR3 has 15 residues. The V segment lost 8 bases and the J segment 6 bases; nucleotides outside the gene matches: 11. The CDR3 nucleotides read TGTGCCAGTCGCCTGAGCGGGAGCGACCCCGGGGAGCTGTTTTTT. This gives the protein CASRLSGSDPGELFF.

This rearrangement joins TRBV27 to TRBJ2-3; the D is unclear. Germline V gives CDR1 MNHEY, CDR2 SMNVEV (reference sequence). Trimming took 0 bases from V and 3 from J, leaving 7 bases between them. The length of the CDR3 is 14 residues. CDR3: CASSLSTQTDTQYF. Written as DNA, the CDR3 is TGTGCCAGCAGTTTATCAACTCAAACAGATACGCAGTATTTT.

The DNA for the CDR3 is TGTGCCAGCAGTTACTCCGGATTGTCAGCGAAAACCTCCTACAATGAGCAGTTCTTC. Its translation is CASSYSGLSAKTSYNEQFF. The chain carries TRBV6-7 and TRBJ2-1; D is uncertain. TRBV6-7 is placed among ORFs of uncertain function. V was trimmed by 0 bases and J by 0 bases, leaving 18 bases between them. The CDR3 is 19 amino acids.

This rearrangement joins TRBV7-9 to TRBJ1-1, with 10 bases matching TRBD1. There are 15 residues in the CDR3. J gave up 1 base and V 5 bases, and 4 bases lay outside the gene matches. Germline loops: CDR1 SEHNR, CDR2 FQNEAQ (reference sequence). The chain's CDR3 is CASSPGDRGNTEAFF. The CDR3 coding sequence is TGTGCCAGCAGCCCCGGGGACAGGGGGAACACTGAAGCTTTCTTT.

J is TRBJ1-5 and V is TRBV6-5; TRBD1 might be the D (5 bases). V was trimmed by 4 bases and J by 1 base, leaving 5 bases between them. The CDR3 contains 13 residues. Germline V gives CDR1 MNHEY, CDR2 SVGAGI. The DNA for the CDR3 is TGTGCCAGCAGTTGGGACAGCAATCAGCCCCAGCATTTT. As protein: CASSWDSNQPQHF.

J is TRBJ2-3 and V is TRBV5-1; D possibly corresponds to TRBD2 (5 bases). This CDR3 spans 15 amino acids. Germline CDR1 is SGHRS and CDR2 is YFSETQ. With 2 bases removed from V and 2 bases from J, the gap between germline ends came to 12 bases. The CDR3 spells CASSFAQRATDTQYF. The CDR3 coding sequence is TGCGCCAGCAGCTTCGCACAGAGGGCCACAGATACGCAGTATTTT.

The V gene is TRBV10-3, the J gene TRBJ2-5; D might be TRBD2 (6 bases). Germline assignment: CDR1 ENHRY and CDR2 SYGVKD. This CDR3 is built from 13 residues. Trimming removed 4 bases at V and 5 bases at J, with 11 bases between. The CDR3 nucleotides read TGTGCCATCAGTGGACTAGAGGGCGAGACCCAGTACTTC. Translating gives CAISGLEGETQYF.

The chain is built from TRBV15 and TRBJ2-3; D remains ambiguous. Between the trimmed V and J ends, which lost 4 bases and 2 bases, there was a span of 13 bases. CDR1 and CDR2 from the germline V gene are LNHNV and YYDKDF (reference sequence). The CDR3 is 15 residues long. CDR3 sequence reads: CATSTTNVNTDTQYF. CDR3 sequence (DNA): TGTGCCACCAGCACTACGAATGTAAACACAGATACGCAGTATTTT.

The chain has TRBV7-2 and TRBJ1-4; D is ambiguous. The V gene's germline CDR1 is SGHTA and CDR2 FQGNSA. V shed 2 bases and J shed 0 bases, with 10 bases lying between them. This CDR3 is built from 16 residues. The CDR3 nucleotides read TGTGCCAGCAGCTTAAGTAACAGCCCAACTAATGAAAAACTGTTTTTT. This codes for CASSLSNSPTNEKLFF.

The chain joins TRBV21-1 to TRBJ2-4; TRBD2 is the table's D call and was not checked against the DNA. TRBV21-1 is a recognized pseudogene. The CDR3 extends over 12 amino acids. DNA for the CDR3: TGTGCCAGCAGCGGAGAGGGAAACATTCAGTACTTC. It specifies CASSGEGNIQYF.

The chain carries TRBV28 and TRBJ1-1; no definite D call. Trimming removed 2 bases at V and 10 bases at J, with 17 bases between. Germline assignment: CDR1 MDHEN and CDR2 SYDVKM. This CDR3 comprises 14 residues. CDR3 amino acids: CASSLSGSRVIAFF. The CDR3 nucleotides read TGTGCCAGCAGTTTAAGTGGGTCTCGAGTAATAGCTTTCTTT.

The DNA for the CDR3 is TGTGCCAGTCGGTGGGTGTGGGGGGCGAGCAATCAGCCCCAGCATTTT. Residues: CASRWVWGASNQPQHF. V usage is TRBV28 and J usage is TRBJ1-5; TRBD1 might be the D (6 bases). This CDR3 is 16 amino acids long. In germline, CDR1 is MDHEN, CDR2 SYDVKM. Trimming took off 9 bases at V and 1 base at J, with 19 bases between the two ends.

The rearrangement uses TRBV29-1 and TRBJ2-1; 12 bases fit TRBD1. With 3 bases clipped from V and 0 bases from J, the junction kept 12 bases outside the gene matches. Germline V CDR1 and CDR2: SQVTM, ANQGSEA. The CDR3 runs 19 residues. CDR3 region: CSVDPRDRGHLSSYNEQFF. CDR3 in DNA: TGCAGCGTTGATCCCCGGGACAGGGGGCATTTGAGCTCCTACAATGAGCAGTTCTTC.

The V call is TRBV20-1, the J call TRBJ2-3; D possibly corresponds to TRBD2 (5 bases). CDR1 is DFQATT, CDR2 SNEGSKA, per germline (reference sequence). The CDR3 length is 11 residues. The ends were cut back, 6 bases at V and 8 bases at J, with 12 bases in the middle. CDR3 nucleotides: TGCAGTGCAAAACTAGGTGGTACGCAGTATTTT. Its translation is CSAKLGGTQYF.

The chain couples TRBV10-2 to TRBJ2-7; TRBD1 agrees at 8 bases. J was trimmed by 5 bases and V by 5 bases; bases with no gene match: 8. Germline V CDR1 and CDR2: WSHSY, SAAADI. The CDR3 has 14 amino acids. CDR3 protein: CASSRRTGIDEQYF. DNA for the CDR3: TGCGCCAGCAGTAGGAGGACAGGGATAGACGAGCAGTACTTC.

V is TRBV5-4 and J is TRBJ1-1; 7 nucleotides line up with TRBD1. This CDR3 is built from 14 residues. The V gene's germline CDR1 is SGHNT and CDR2 YYREEE (reference sequence). V lost 3 bases and J lost 0; bases outside the gene matches: 2. Here the CDR3 reads CASSWDSMNTEAFF. For the CDR3, the DNA is TGTGCCAGCAGCTGGGACAGCATGAACACTGAAGCTTTCTTT. Supplemented by reference TRBV5-4 and TRBJ1-1, the full variable domain reads ETGVTQSPTHLIKTRGQQVTLRCSSQSGHNTVSWYQQALGQGPQFIFQYYREEENGRGNFPPRFSGLQFPNYSSELNVNALELDDSALYLCASSWDSMNTEAFFGQGTRLTVV.

J is TRBJ2-7 and V is TRBV5-1; D tentatively fits TRBD1 or TRBD2 (9 bases each). The V end was cut by 3 bases, the J end by 6 bases, with 28 bases between. CDR3 length equals 18 residues. Germline V CDR1 and CDR2: SGHRS, YFSETQ. The CDR3 nucleotides are TGCGCCAGCAGCTCCACCGGGACAGGGCTTTTAGCGGGAGCCGAGCAGTACTTC. Protein sequence: CASSSTGTGLLAGAEQYF.